The 18 T cell receptor beta chains below all came from one sample that was sequenced in a study of T-cell memory formation after mild COVID-19. One entry per CDR3 protein results from TCRdb running MiXCR on the 5' RACE reads. The repertoire holds 350,000 to 500,000 distinct CDR3 sequences, with over 15% as singletons. Sequencing was done on a sample of PBMCs or a T cell subset sorted from them (not recorded which). These receptors originate from an adult woman who had mild COVID-19 (a few samples of this study predate the infection). Cell type and time point are not known.

The chain is built from TRBV7-9 and TRBJ2-3, with 9 bases matching TRBD2. The CDR3 totals 17 residues. Germline lookup yields CDR1 SEHNR and CDR2 FQNEAQ (reference sequence). J lost 2 bases, V lost 1 base, and 7 bases had no gene match. CDR3 nucleotides: TGTGCCAGCAGCTTAGAGGCTAGCGGGATTAACACAGATACGCAGTATTTT. Its protein is CASSLEASGINTDTQYF.

The chain carries TRBV7-3 and TRBJ1-1; tentatively, D is TRBD1 (6 bases). The CDR3 is 15 amino acids. V was clipped by 5 bases and J by 1 base, with 14 bases between them. CDR1 and CDR2 from the germline V gene are SGHTA and FQGTGA. As DNA, the CDR3 is TGTGCCAGCAGCCGGGAAGGGGGTAGGAACACTGAAGCTTTCTTT. It codes for CASSREGGRNTEAFF.

This clonotype was counted ten times or more. The gene calls are TRBV7-9 and TRBJ2-7; a possible D gene is TRBD1 (6 bases). The germline V and J ends were trimmed by 1 base and 7 bases, with 20 bases remaining between them. CDR1 and CDR2 (germline): SEHNR, FQNEAQ (reference sequence). The length of the CDR3 is 16 residues. This CDR3 reads CASSLETGAMGREQYF. The DNA for the CDR3 is TGTGCCAGCAGCTTAGAGACAGGCGCCATGGGTCGGGAGCAGTACTTC. Drawing the rest from reference TRBV7-9 and TRBJ2-7, the complete variable domain is DTGVSQNPRHKITKRGQNVTFRCDPISEHNRLYWYRQTLGQGPEFLTYFQNEAQLEKSRLLSDRFSAERPKGSFSTLEIQRTEQGDSAMYLCASSLETGAMGREQYFGPGTRLTVT.

The chain combines TRBV11-1 with TRBJ2-5; 7 nucleotides agree with TRBD1. This CDR3 region has 16 residues. Looked up from germline, CDR1 is SGHAT and CDR2 is FQDESV (reference sequence). J was trimmed by 5 bases and V by 4 bases; bases with no gene match: 13. The chain's CDR3 is CASSSNTGAHKETQYF. The DNA for the CDR3 is TGTGCCAGCAGCTCGAATACAGGGGCCCATAAGGAGACCCAGTACTTC.

This clonotype was seen at least ten times. V and J are TRBV27 and TRBJ2-7, with 11 bases matching TRBD1. Trimming at V came to 2 bases and at J to 6 bases, leaving 12 bases not matched to a gene. CDR3 size: 17 residues. The germline CDR1 and CDR2 sequences are MNHEY and SMNVEV (reference sequence). The CDR3 DNA follows: TGTGCCAGCAGTTTAGTTGTGGGACAGGGGGGTAAAAGCGAGCAGTACTTC. Translated: CASSLVVGQGGKSEQYF.

The chain links TRBV7-9 to TRBJ2-5, with a tentative D call TRBD1 (6 bases). V was trimmed by 5 bases and J by 3 bases, leaving 10 bases between them. The CDR3 is made up of 13 amino acids. Germline CDR1 reads SEHNR; CDR2 reads FQNEAQ (reference sequence). Written as DNA, the CDR3 is TGTGCCAGCAGCGACAGGCTAGAAGAGACCCAGTACTTC. It codes for CASSDRLEETQYF.

The rearrangement links TRBV5-5 to TRBJ1-1; weak D call: TRBD1 (5 bases). The CDR3 contains 12 residues. The germline V and J ends were trimmed by 3 bases and 11 bases, with 14 bases remaining between them. Per germline, CDR1 SGHKS and CDR2 YYEKEE (reference sequence). DNA of the CDR3: TGTGCCAGCAGCTCGGACATAAGGCCGGCTTTCTTT. Residues: CASSSDIRPAFF.

The genes are TRBV5-6 and TRBJ1-1; D gene ambiguous. Germline V gene lookup returns CDR1 SGHDT and CDR2 YYEEEE. CDR3 length equals 13 residues. V lost 2 bases and J lost 5, with 10 bases in between. Written as DNA, the CDR3 is TGTGCCAGCAGCTTTGAAACGGCGACTGAAGCTTTCTTT. Translated, it gives CASSFETATEAFF.

This clonotype occurred a few times. V usage is TRBV27 and J usage is TRBJ2-1; no definite D call. This CDR3 has 14 amino acids. Trimming left V 2 bases short and J 7 bases short, with 12 bases between. Germline V gene lookup returns CDR1 MNHEY and CDR2 SMNVEV (reference sequence). In nucleotides, the CDR3 is TGTGCCAGCAGTTTAAAAGGGCGTGGGAATGAGCAGTTCTTC. Its protein is CASSLKGRGNEQFF.

The V call is TRBV3-1, the J call TRBJ1-2; TRBD1 might be the D (5 bases). The CDR3 covers 12 residues. Germline CDR1 reads LGHDT; CDR2 reads YNNKEL (reference sequence). V lost 4 bases to trimming and J lost 8 bases, with 11 bases between them. CDR3 protein: CASSRDSLGYTF. The CDR3 nucleotides are TGTGCCAGCAGCCGTGACAGTCTAGGCTACACCTTC.

The genes are TRBV7-9 and TRBJ1-4; D not resolved. The CDR3 contains 14 residues. Trimming cost V 8 bases and J 0 bases, with 10 bases left between them. Per the germline V gene, CDR1 is SEHNR and CDR2 is FQNEAQ (reference sequence). CDR3 residues: CASQPGPTNEKLFF. The CDR3 coding sequence is TGTGCCAGCCAACCAGGTCCAACTAATGAAAAACTGTTTTTT.

This clonotype occurred many times. The rearrangement uses TRBV2 and TRBJ1-3; TRBD1 matches 7 bases. Germline lookup yields CDR1 SNHLY and CDR2 FYNNEI. CDR3 length: 15 amino acids. J lost 4 bases, V lost 6 bases, and 9 bases had no gene match. CDR3 sequence reads: CASRINEGAGNTIYF. CDR3 nucleotide sequence: TGTGCCAGCAGAATAAATGAGGGGGCCGGAAACACCATATATTTT.

This clonotype was found a few times. This rearrangement joins TRBV2 to TRBJ1-1, with a weak D call TRBD1 (5 bases). Germline V lookup: CDR1 SNHLY, CDR2 FYNNEI. The CDR3 runs to 15 residues. V lost 6 bases and J lost 5, with 19 bases in between. CDR3: CASSLTLGVGTEAFF. The DNA of the CDR3 is TGTGCCAGCAGCTTGACCCTGGGGGTAGGAACTGAAGCTTTCTTT.

The rearrangement links TRBV7-2 to TRBJ1-1; D not resolved. Trimming stripped 5 bases from V and 3 bases from J, with 10 bases between. Germline-derived CDR1 and CDR2 are SGHTA and FQGNSA. CDR3 length equals 13 residues. CDR3 loop: CASSLDGHTEAFF. For the CDR3, the DNA is TGTGCCAGCAGCCTAGACGGTCACACTGAAGCTTTCTTT. Together with reference TRBV7-2 and TRBJ1-1, the CDR3 gives the full variable domain: GAGVSQSPSNKVTEKGKDVELRCDPISGHTALYWYRQSLGQGLEFLIYFQGNSAPDKSGLPSDRFSAERTGGSVSTLTIQRTQQEDSAVYLCASSLDGHTEAFFGQGTRLTVV.

The genes are TRBV5-4 and TRBJ2-3; D might be TRBD1 (6 bases). The germline V gene has CDR1 SGHNT and CDR2 YYREEE (reference sequence). The length of the CDR3 is 15 residues. Trimming cost V 4 bases and J 6 bases, with 18 bases left between them. The CDR3 reads CASSPRQQGRDTQYF. CDR3 sequence (DNA): TGTGCCAGCAGCCCCCGACAACAGGGACGGGATACGCAGTATTTT. The entire variable domain, with the rest obtained from reference TRBV5-4 and TRBJ2-3, is as follows: ETGVTQSPTHLIKTRGQQVTLRCSSQSGHNTVSWYQQALGQGPQFIFQYYREEENGRGNFPPRFSGLQFPNYSSELNVNALELDDSALYLCASSPRQQGRDTQYFGPGTRLTVL.

This clonotype appeared a few times. The J gene is TRBJ2-1, the V gene TRBV12-3 or TRBV12-4; possible D gene TRBD1, 7 bases. The CDR3 extends over 15 amino acids. V was cut by 5 bases and J by 8 bases, with 19 bases left in between. For the CDR3, the DNA is TGTGCCAGCAGTGCGCAGGGGGGCGCGTTCGATGAGCAGTTCTTC. Amino acids: CASSAQGGAFDEQFF.

This sequence joins TRBV7-2 and TRBJ1-4; D might be TRBD1 (5 bases). The CDR3 length is 14 residues. Trimming took 5 bases from V and 8 from J, leaving 15 bases between them. The germline gives CDR1 SGHTA, CDR2 FQGNSA. The CDR3 loop reads CASSPRWGGEKLFF. CDR3 DNA: TGTGCCAGCAGCCCGCGCTGGGGCGGGGAAAAACTGTTTTTT.

This clonotype showed up just a few times. J is TRBJ1-5 and V is TRBV2, with 7 bases matching TRBD1. The V gene end was trimmed by 7 bases and the J gene end by 1 base; junction bases not matched to a gene: 7. CDR3 length equals 15 residues. Germline loops: CDR1 SNHLY, CDR2 FYNNEI. The CDR3: CASKRGRRSNQPQHF. CDR3 coding DNA: TGTGCCAGCAAGAGGGGGCGCAGGAGCAATCAGCCCCAGCATTTT.